This TCR beta chain was captured in a study of blood T cell repertoires in COVID-19. In the original workflow: Amplified reference gene primers provided the basis for estimating nucleated cell counts. TCRdb's copy holds only in-frame clones and misses some; the assay was immunoSEQ multiplex PCR. V and J calls and clone size come straight from that table; D and trimming were deduced from the DNA. Counted here are about 360,000 clones, more than 75% occurring once; the ten biggest clones make up about 3%. CDR1 is MNHEY, CDR2 SMNVEV, per germline (reference sequence). The CDR3 runs to 15 residues. V lost 5 bases to trimming and J lost 5 bases; unmatched junction nucleotides: 11.

This receptor was identified in a human donor in a cohort sampled during active COVID-19. V usage is TRBV27 and J usage is TRBJ1-1; 7 nucleotides align to TRBD1. Material for sequencing was peripheral blood. CDR3 nucleotides: TGTGCCAGCAGTCGCCGACAGGGAAGAGGGACTGAAGCTTTCTTT. It is translated as CASSRRQGRGTEAFF.